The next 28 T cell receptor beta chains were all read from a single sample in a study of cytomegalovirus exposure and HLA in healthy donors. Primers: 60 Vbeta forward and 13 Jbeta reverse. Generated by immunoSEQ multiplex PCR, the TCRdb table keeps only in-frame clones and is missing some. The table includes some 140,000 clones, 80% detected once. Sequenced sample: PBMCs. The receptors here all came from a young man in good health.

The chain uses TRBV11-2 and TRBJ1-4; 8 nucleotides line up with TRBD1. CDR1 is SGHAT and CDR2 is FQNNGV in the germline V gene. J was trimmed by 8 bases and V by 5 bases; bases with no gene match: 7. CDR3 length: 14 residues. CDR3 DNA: TGTGCCAGCAGCCCCGGACAGGGTTGGGAAAAACTGTTTTTT. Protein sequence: CASSPGQGWEKLFF.

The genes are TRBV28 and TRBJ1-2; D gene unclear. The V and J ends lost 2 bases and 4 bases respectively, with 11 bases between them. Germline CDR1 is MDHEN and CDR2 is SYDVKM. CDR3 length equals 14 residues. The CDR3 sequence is CASSLRGLGYGYTF. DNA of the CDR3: TGTGCCAGCAGTTTAAGAGGGTTAGGCTATGGCTACACCTTC.

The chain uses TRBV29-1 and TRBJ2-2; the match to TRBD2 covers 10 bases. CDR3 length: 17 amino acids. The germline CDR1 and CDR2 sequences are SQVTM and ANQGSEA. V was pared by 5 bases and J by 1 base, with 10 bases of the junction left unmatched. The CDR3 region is CSVSSGRSGRNTGELFF. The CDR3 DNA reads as TGCAGCGTTTCTAGCGGGAGATCCGGAAGGAACACCGGGGAGCTGTTTTTT.

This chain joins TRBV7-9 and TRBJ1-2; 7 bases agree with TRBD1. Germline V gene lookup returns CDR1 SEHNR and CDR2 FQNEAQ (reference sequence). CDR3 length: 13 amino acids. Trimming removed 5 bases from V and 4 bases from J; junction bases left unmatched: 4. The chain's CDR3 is CASSIGTAYGYTF. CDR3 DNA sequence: TGTGCCAGCAGCATCGGGACAGCCTATGGCTACACCTTC. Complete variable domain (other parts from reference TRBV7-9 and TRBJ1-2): DTGVSQNPRHKITKRGQNVTFRCDPISEHNRLYWYRQTLGQGPEFLTYFQNEAQLEKSRLLSDRFSAERPKGSFSTLEIQRTEQGDSAMYLCASSIGTAYGYTFGSGTRLTVV.

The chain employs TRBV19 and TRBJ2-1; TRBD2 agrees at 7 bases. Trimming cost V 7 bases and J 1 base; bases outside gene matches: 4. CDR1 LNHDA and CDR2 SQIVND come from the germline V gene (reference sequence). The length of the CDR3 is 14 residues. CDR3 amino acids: CASTWGGSYNEQFF. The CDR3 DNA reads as TGTGCCAGTACCTGGGGGGGTTCCTACAATGAGCAGTTCTTC.

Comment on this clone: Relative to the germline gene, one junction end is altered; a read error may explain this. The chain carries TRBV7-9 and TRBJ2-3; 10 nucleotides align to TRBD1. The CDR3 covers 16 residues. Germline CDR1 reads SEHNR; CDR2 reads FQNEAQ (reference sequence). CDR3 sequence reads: CSSSLAPGQGTDTQYF. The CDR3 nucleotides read TGTTCCAGCAGCTTAGCCCCGGGACAGGGGACAGATACGCAGTATTTT.

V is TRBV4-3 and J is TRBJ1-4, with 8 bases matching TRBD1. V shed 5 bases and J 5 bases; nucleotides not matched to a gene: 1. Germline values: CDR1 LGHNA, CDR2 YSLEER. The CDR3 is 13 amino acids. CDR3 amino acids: CASSRDRNEKLFF. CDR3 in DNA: TGCGCCAGCAGCAGGGACAGGAATGAAAAACTGTTTTTT.

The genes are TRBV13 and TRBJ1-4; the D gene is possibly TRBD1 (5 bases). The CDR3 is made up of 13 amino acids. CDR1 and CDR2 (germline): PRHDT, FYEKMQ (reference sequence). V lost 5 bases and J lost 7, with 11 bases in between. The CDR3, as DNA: TGTGCCAGCAGCCCGGTGGGGGGTGAAAAACTGTTTTTT. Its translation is CASSPVGGEKLFF. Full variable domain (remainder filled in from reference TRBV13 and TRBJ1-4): AAGVIQSPRHLIKEKRETATLKCYPIPRHDTVYWYQQGPGQDPQFLISFYEKMQSDKGSIPDRFSAQQFSDYHSELNMSSLELGDSALYFCASSPVGGEKLFFGSGTQLSVL.

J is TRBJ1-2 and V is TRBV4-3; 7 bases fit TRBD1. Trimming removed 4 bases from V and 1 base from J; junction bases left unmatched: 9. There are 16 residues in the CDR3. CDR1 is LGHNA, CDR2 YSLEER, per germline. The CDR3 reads CASSLSGQVGNYGYTF. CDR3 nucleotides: TGCGCCAGCAGCCTATCCGGACAGGTGGGTAACTATGGCTACACCTTC.

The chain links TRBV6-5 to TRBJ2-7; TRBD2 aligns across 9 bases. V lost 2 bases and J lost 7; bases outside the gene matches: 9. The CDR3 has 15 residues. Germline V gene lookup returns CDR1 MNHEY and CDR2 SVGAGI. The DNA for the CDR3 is TGTGCCAGCAGTTACGGGTCTAGCGGGACGGTTGAGCAGTACTTC. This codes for CASSYGSSGTVEQYF.

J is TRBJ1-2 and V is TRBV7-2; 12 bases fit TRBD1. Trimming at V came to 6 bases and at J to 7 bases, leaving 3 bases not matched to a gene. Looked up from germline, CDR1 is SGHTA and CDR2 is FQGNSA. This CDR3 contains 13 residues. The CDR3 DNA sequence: TGTGCCAGCAGTAGGGACAGGGGGCTTGGCTACACCTTC. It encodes CASSRDRGLGYTF.

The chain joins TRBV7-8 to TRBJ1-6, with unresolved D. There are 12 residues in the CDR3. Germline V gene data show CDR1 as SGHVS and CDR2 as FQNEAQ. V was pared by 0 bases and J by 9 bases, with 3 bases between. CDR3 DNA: TGTGCCAGCAGCTTAGCGAGTTCACCCCTCCACTTT. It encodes CASSLASSPLHF.

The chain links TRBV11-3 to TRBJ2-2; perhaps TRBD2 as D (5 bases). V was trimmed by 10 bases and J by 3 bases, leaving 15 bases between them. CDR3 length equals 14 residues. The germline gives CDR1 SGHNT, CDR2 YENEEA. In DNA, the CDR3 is TGTGCCACCGTATGTGGGCGGGACACCGGGGAGCTGTTTTTT. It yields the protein CATVCGRDTGELFF.

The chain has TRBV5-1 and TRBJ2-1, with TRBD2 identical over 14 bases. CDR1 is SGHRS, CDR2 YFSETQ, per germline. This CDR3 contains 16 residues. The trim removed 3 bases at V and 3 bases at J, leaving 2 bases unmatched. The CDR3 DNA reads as TGCGCCAGCAGCTGGGGACTAGCGGGAGACTACAATGAGCAGTTCTTC. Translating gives CASSWGLAGDYNEQFF.

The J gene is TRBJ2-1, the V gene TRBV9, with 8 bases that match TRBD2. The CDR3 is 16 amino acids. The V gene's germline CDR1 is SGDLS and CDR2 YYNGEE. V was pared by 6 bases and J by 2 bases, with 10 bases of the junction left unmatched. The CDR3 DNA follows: TGTGCCAGCACCGGTGGAGCGGGAGACCCCTACAATGAGCAGTTCTTC. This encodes CASTGGAGDPYNEQFF.

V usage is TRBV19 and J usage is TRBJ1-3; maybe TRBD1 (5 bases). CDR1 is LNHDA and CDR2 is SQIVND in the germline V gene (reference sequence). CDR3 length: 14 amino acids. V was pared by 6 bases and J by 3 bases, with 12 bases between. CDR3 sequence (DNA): TGTGCCAGTAGAAGGCGCCAGGGTGGAAACACCATATATTTT. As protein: CASRRRQGGNTIYF.

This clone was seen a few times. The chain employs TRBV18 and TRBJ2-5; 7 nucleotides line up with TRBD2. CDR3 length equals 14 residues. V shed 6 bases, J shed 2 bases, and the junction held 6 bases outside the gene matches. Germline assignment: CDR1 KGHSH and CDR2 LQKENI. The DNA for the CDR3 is TGTGCCAGCTCCCCAGGACTAGAACAAGAGACCCAGTACTTC. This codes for CASSPGLEQETQYF.

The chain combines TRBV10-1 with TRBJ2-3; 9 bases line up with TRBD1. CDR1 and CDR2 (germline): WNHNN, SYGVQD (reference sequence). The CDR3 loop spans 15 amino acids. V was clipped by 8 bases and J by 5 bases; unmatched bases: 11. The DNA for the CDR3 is TGCGCCAGCCGCCAGGGACAGGGTGCGAGAGATACGCAGTATTTT. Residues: CASRQGQGARDTQYF.

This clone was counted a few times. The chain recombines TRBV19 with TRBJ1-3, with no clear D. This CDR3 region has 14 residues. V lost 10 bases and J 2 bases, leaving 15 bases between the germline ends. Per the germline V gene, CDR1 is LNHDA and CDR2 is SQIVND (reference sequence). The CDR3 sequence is CATDFGIAGNTIYF. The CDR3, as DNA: TGTGCCACCGACTTCGGGATTGCTGGAAACACCATATATTTT.

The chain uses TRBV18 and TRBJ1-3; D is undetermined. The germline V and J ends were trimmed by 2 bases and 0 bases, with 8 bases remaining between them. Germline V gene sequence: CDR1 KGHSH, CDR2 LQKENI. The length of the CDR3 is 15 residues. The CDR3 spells CASSPDIGSGNTIYF. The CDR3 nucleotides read TGTGCCAGCTCACCAGATATCGGCTCTGGAAACACCATATATTTT.

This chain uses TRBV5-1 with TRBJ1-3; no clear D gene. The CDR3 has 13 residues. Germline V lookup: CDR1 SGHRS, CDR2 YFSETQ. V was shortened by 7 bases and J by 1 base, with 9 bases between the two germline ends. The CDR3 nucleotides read TGCGCCAGCCGCGAACCTTCTGGAAACACCATATATTTT. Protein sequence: CASREPSGNTIYF.

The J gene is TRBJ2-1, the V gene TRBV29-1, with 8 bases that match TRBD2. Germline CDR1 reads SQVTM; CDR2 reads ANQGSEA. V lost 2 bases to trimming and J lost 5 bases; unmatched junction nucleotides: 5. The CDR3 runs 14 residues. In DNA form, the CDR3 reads TGCAGCGTTGAAAGGACTAGCAGGGACAATGAGCAGTTCTTC. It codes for CSVERTSRDNEQFF.

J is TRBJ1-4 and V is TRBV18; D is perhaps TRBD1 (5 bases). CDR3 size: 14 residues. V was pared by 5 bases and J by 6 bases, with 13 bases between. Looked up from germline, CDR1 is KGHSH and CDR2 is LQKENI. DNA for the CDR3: TGTGCCAGCTCAAACCAGGGTAATGATGAAAAACTGTTTTTT. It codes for CASSNQGNDEKLFF. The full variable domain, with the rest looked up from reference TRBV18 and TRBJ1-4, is NAGVMQNPRHLVRRRGQEARLRCSPMKGHSHVYWYRQLPEEGLKFMVYLQKENIIDESGMPKERFSAEFPKEGPSILRIQQVVRGDSAAYFCASSNQGNDEKLFFGSGTQLSVL.

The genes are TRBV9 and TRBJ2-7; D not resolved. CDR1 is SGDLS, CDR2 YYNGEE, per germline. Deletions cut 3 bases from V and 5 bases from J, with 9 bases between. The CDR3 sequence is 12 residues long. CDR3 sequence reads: CASSAAGNEQYF. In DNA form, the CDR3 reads TGTGCCAGCAGCGCTGCAGGCAACGAGCAGTACTTC. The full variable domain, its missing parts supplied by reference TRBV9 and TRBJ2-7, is DSGVTQTPKHLITATGQRVTLRCSPRSGDLSVYWYQQSLDQGLQFLIQYYNGEERAKGNILERFSAQQFPDLHSELNLSSLELGDSALYFCASSAAGNEQYFGPGTRLTVT.

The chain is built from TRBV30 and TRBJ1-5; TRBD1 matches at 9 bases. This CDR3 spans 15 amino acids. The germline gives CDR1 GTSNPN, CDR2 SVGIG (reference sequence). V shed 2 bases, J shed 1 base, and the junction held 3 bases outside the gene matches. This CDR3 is CAWSTGQGSNQPQHF. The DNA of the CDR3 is TGTGCCTGGAGTACAGGACAGGGGAGCAATCAGCCCCAGCATTTT. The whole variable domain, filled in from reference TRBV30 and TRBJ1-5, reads SQTIHQWPATLVQPVGSPLSLECTVEGTSNPNLYWYRQAAGRGLQLLFYSVGIGQISSEVPQNLSASRPQDRQFILSSKKLLLSDSGFYLCAWSTGQGSNQPQHFGDGTRLSIL.

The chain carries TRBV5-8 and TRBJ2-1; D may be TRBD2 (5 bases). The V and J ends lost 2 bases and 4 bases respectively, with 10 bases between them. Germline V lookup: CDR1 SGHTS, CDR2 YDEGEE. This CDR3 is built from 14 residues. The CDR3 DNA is TGTGCCAGCAGCTTAAGCGGCAGGTACAATGAGCAGTTCTTC. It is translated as CASSLSGRYNEQFF.

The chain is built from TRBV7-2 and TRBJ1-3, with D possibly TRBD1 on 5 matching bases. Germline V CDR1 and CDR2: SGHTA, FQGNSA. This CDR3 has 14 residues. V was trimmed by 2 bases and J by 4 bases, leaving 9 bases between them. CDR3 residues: CASSLNPGGNTIYF. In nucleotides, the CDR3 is TGTGCCAGCAGCTTAAATCCAGGGGGAAACACCATATATTTT.

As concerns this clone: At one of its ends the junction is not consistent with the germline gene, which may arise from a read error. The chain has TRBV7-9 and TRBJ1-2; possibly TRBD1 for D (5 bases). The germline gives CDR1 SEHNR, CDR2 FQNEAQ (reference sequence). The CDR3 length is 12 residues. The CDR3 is CSSGGAVDGYTF. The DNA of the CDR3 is TGTTCCAGCGGAGGGGCCGTAGATGGCTACACCTTC.